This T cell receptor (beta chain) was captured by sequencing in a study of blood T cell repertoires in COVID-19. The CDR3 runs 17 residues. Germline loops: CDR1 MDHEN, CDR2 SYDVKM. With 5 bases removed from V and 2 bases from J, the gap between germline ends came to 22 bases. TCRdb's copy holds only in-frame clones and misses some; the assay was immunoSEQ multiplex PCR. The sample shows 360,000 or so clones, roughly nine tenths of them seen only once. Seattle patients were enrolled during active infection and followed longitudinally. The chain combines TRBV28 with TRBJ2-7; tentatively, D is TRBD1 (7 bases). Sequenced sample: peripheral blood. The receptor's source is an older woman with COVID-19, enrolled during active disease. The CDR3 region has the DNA TGTGCCAGCAGTATGCCTCCCCGCGGGACAGAAACCTACGAGCAGTACTTC. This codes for CASSMPPRGTETYEQYF.